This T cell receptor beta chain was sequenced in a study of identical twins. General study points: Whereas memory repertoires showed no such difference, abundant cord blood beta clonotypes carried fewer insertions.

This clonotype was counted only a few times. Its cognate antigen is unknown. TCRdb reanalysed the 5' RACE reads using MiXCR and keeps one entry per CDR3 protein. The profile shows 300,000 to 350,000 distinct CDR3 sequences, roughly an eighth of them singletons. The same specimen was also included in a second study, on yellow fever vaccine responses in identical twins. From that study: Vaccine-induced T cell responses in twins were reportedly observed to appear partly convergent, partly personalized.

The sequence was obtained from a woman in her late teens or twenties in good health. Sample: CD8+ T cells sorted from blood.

The DNA of the CDR3 is TGCAGCGTTGAAGGTGGAGGCGGCACAGATACGCAGTATTTT. Its translation: CSVEGGGGTDTQYF. The gene calls are TRBV29-1 and TRBJ2-3; perhaps TRBD2 as D (5 bases). The CDR3 is made up of 14 amino acids. Germline-derived CDR1 and CDR2 are SQVTM and ANQGSEA. The V end was cut by 1 base, the J end by 1 base, with 9 bases between.